This entry is about one TCR beta chain. Its antigen is as yet unknown. The data belong to a study of cytomegalovirus exposure and HLA in healthy donors. Findings and caveats of the study: The majority of TCR sequences were rare, yet some public TCRs appeared in many donors.

The junction had 4 bases not matched to a gene; V was cut back by 5 bases and J by 2 bases. Per the germline V gene, CDR1 is SGHTA and CDR2 is FQGNSA. The CDR3 spans 14 residues. 60 Vbeta and 13 Jbeta primers were used in PCR. Here immunoSEQ multiplex PCR was the method, and the copy in TCRdb shows in-frame clones only, minus some. The repertoire holds 150,000 to 200,000 clones, over 70% seen once, with 2.5% to 4% in the top ten. Source material: PBMCs. The rearrangement links TRBV7-2 to TRBJ2-5; 8 bases fit TRBD1. The receptor comes from a female donor in good health and CMV-seronegative. For the CDR3, the DNA is TGTGCCAGCAGCCGCAGGGACAGGCAAGAGACCCAGTACTTC. Its protein product is CASSRRDRQETQYF.